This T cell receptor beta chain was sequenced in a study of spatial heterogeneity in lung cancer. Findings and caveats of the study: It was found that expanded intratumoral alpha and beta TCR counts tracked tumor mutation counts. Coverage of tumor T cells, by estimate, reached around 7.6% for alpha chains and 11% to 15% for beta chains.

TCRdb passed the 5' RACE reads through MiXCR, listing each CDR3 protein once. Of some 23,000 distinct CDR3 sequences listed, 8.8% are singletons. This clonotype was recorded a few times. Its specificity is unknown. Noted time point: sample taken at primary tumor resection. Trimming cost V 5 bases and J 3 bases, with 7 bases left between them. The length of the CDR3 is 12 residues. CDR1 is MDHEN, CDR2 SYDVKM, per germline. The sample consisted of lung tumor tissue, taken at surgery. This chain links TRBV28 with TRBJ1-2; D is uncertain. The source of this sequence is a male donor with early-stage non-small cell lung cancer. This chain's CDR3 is CASSNRDYGYTF. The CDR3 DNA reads TGTGCCAGCAGTAACCGCGACTATGGCTACACCTTC.